This is a list of T cell receptor beta chains from one sample in a study of CD8+ T cells in alopecia areata. Here immunoSEQ multiplex PCR was the method, and the copy in TCRdb shows in-frame clones only, minus some. The sample comprises about 140,000 clones, roughly 52% of which are singletons, and 15% to 20% rests with the top ten. This material consisted of CD8+ T cells sorted from blood, taken at week 4, from a patient treated with tofacitinib. The receptors were gathered from a human donor with alopecia areata. Both conserved end residues are part of each CDR3. The order of the fields is clone size, V gene, J gene, D gene, CDR3 protein, CDR3 DNA. A D gene is named only where the DNA matches it firmly. Where a row states a size, it is once, few, many or the class of an expanded clone; other rows omit it.

few	TRBV7-2	TRBJ2-1	.	CASSPTQRGEQFF	TGTGCCAGCAGCCCGACCCAGCGTGGTGAGCAGTTCTTC
.	TRBV19	TRBJ1-2	.	CASEGLNYGYTF	TGTGCCAGCGAGGGACTTAACTATGGCTACACCTTC
few	TRBV10-3	TRBJ2-1	TRBD1	CAIRGVRDRGYNEQFF	TGTGCCATCAGGGGGGTGAGGGACAGGGGCTACAATGAGCAGTTCTTC
.	TRBV6-5	TRBJ2-7	TRBD1	CASSYSEGRGLYEQYF	TGTGCCAGCAGTTACTCGGAGGGCAGGGGGCTATACGAGCAGTACTTC
.	TRBV4-1	TRBJ2-4	.	CASSQESQVGNIQYF	TGCGCCAGCAGCCAAGAATCGCAAGTTGGCAACATTCAGTACTTC
.	TRBV9	TRBJ2-3	TRBD2	CASSVSGGLDTQYF	TGTGCCAGCAGCGTCTCGGGGGGGCTAGATACGCAGTATTTT
.	TRBV4-1	TRBJ2-5	.	CASSQRLVSQSSQETQYF	TGCGCCAGCAGCCAGCGACTAGTTAGCCAATCCAGTCAAGAGACCCAGTACTTC
.	TRBV27	TRBJ2-3	.	CASSLGGSQYF	TGTGCCAGCAGTTTGGGGGGATCGCAGTATTTT
.	TRBV30	TRBJ1-5	TRBD1	CAWSSETGRSNQPQHF	TGTGCCTGGAGCTCTGAGACAGGGAGGAGCAATCAGCCCCAGCATTTT
few	TRBV13	TRBJ2-7	TRBD1	CASSLRDSFYEQYF	TGTGCCAGCAGCCTCCGGGACAGCTTCTACGAGCAGTACTTC
.	TRBV27	TRBJ2-7	TRBD1	CASLGGGQGVYEQYF	TGTGCCAGCCTCGGCGGGGGACAGGGAGTCTACGAGCAGTACTTC